The rows below give T cell receptor beta chains drawn from one sample of a study of T cells expressing NK-cell markers. TCRdb reanalyzed the 5' RACE reads and collapses them to one entry per CDR3 protein, without DNA. The sample table includes some 410,000 distinct CDR3 sequences. Input material: blood T cells: a sorted CD56 or NKG2C T cell subset, CD4+ or CD8+ T cells, or bulk PBMC T cells (not recorded which). The receptors derive from a woman between 18 and 75 years old in good health. CDR3s include the opening cysteine and the closing phenylalanine or tryptophan.

J gene | V gene | CDR3 protein
TRBJ2-5 | TRBV11-1 | CASSAEGLAGRSEETQYF
TRBJ2-7 | TRBV27 | CASSFLAEGRYEQYF
TRBJ1-5 | TRBV18 | CASSPGSIEAQPQHF
TRBJ2-5 | TRBV15 | CATSRGQGNGQETQYF
TRBJ1-6 | TRBV12-3/TRBV12-4 | CASSPGRSSYNSPLHF
TRBJ2-7 | TRBV15 | CATSTGLAYEQYF
TRBJ1-2 | TRBV6-2/TRBV6-3 | CASSYSSTTGYGYTF
TRBJ1-4 | TRBV5-4 | CASSWDGATNEKLFF
TRBJ2-1 | TRBV14 | CASSQGTGLGYNEQFF
TRBJ2-3 | TRBV15 | CATSRVASADTQYF
TRBJ2-7 | TRBV7-2 | CASSPGLANYEQYF
TRBJ2-3 | TRBV7-2 | CASSSTSGGSTDTQYF
TRBJ2-5 | TRBV12-3/TRBV12-4 | CASSSKTEYQETQYF
TRBJ2-1 | TRBV20-1 | CSAPKLAGETYNEQFF
TRBJ2-3 | TRBV7-6 | CASSLRNTGGRDTQYF
TRBJ2-1 | TRBV20-1 | CSARTSGTYNEQFF
TRBJ2-1 | TRBV6-2/TRBV6-3 | CASSYSGAGGPVNEQFF
TRBJ2-5 | TRBV12-3/TRBV12-4 | CASSEKQGFEETQYF
TRBJ2-1 | TRBV5-6 | CASSLAPRLNNEQFF
TRBJ1-6 | TRBV12-3/TRBV12-4 | CASSLGGRGNSPLHF
TRBJ2-7 | TRBV5-1 | CASRVTGSYEQYF
TRBJ1-6 | TRBV7-6 | CASSLGPGGAYTSPLHF
TRBJ2-1 | TRBV5-4 | CASSSLVSYEQFF
TRBJ1-1 | TRBV20-1 | CSAVPGFSEAFF
TRBJ1-1 | TRBV25-1 | CASSVARTTEAFF
TRBJ2-3 | TRBV3-1 | CASSQAARGDTQYF
TRBJ1-1 | TRBV3-1 | CASSQGAPTQGPEAFF
TRBJ2-1 | TRBV20-1 | CSASSDNEQFF
TRBJ1-4 | TRBV6-5 | CASSFDRGGTEKLFF
TRBJ2-7 | TRBV5-1 | CASSLDQYEQYF
TRBJ2-1 | TRBV7-2 | CASRDPGRPQFF
TRBJ2-7 | TRBV13 | CASSLQGHFLYEQYF
TRBJ2-1 | TRBV9 | CASTRTSGRGYNEQFF
TRBJ2-3 | TRBV29-1 | CSVVPGPRGTDTQYF
TRBJ2-6 | TRBV5-1 | CASTPAGSGANVLTF
TRBJ2-7 | TRBV27 | CASSFSAPYEQYF
TRBJ2-1 | TRBV7-8 | CASSSRDGYNEQFF
TRBJ2-1 | TRBV29-1 | CSVHYRGGLNEQFF
TRBJ2-7 | TRBV27 | CASREITGYEQYF